The TCR beta chain described here comes from a study of blood T cell repertoires in COVID-19. The overall study: Whether acute or convalescent, the COVID-19 samples came from the United States, Italy and Spain. From T cells, B-cell-depleted T cells, or PBMCs came the material, which was cDNA or gDNA.

Seattle's cohort entered during active infection and was followed longitudinally. Original data processing: Reference gene primer amplification yielded estimated nucleated cell counts. Here immunoSEQ multiplex PCR was the method, and the copy in TCRdb shows in-frame clones only, minus some. V and J calls and clone size are given by that table; D and trimming were obtained from the DNA. The sample has 190,000 or so clones; 90% to 95% are singletons. The sequencing input was peripheral blood. This TCR came from a man aged 25-40 years with COVID-19, enrolled during active disease.

The CDR3 reads CASRLAGVETQYF. The DNA for the CDR3 is TGTGCCAGCAGACTAGCGGGGGTTGAGACCCAGTACTTC. The chain links TRBV6-5 to TRBJ2-5, with 11 bases matching TRBD2. Losses at the gene ends were 6 bases for V and 5 bases for J; bases not matched to a gene: 2. From germline, CDR1 is MNHEY and CDR2 SVGAGI. CDR3 length: 13 residues.